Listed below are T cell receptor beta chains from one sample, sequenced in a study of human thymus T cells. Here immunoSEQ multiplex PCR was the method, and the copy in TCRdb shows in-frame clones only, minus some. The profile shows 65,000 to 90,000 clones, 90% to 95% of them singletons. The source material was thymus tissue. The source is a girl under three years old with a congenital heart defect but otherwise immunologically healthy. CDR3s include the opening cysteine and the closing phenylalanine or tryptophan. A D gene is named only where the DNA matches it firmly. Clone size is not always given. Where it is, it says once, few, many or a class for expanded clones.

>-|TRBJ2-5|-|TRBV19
TGTGCCAGTAGTAGTGGGGATAGGGATGGAGAAGAGACCCAGTACTTC
CASSSGDRDGEETQYF
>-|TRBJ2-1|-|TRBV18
TGTGCCAGCTCACCCGTTATTAGCTCCTACAATGAGCAGTTCTTC
CASSPVISSYNEQFF
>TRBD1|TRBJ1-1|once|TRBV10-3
TGTGCCGTCCGACAGGGGGTAACTGAAGCTTTCTTT
CAVRQGVTEAFF
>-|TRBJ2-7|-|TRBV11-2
TGTGCCAGCACACTCTACAGGGACAACGAGCAGTACTTC
CASTLYRDNEQYF
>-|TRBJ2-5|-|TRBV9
TGTGCCAGCAGCCGGGTGGGGCAGAGGCTAGAGACCCAGTACTTC
CASSRVGQRLETQYF
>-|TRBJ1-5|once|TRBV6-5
TGTGCCAGCAGGGAGGACTGTTTAAGCAATCAGCCCCAGCATTTT
CASREDCLSNQPQHF
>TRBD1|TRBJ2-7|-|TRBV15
TGTGCCACGACAGGGGGGTACGAGCAGTACTTC
CATTGGYEQYF
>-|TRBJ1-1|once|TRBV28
TGTGCCAGCAGTTCCGGGGAAGAACAAGCTTTCTTT
CASSSGEEQAFF
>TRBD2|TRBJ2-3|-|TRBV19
TGTGCCAGTAGTCCTCGGACTAGCGGGATACCAGATACGCAGTATTTT
CASSPRTSGIPDTQYF
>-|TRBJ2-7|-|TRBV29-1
TGCAGCGTTAGTGACCAGGTCTACGAGCAGTACTTC
CSVSDQVYEQYF
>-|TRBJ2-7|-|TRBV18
TGTGCCAGCTCCCGAAGGACCGACTCCTACGAGCAGTACTTC
CASSRRTDSYEQYF
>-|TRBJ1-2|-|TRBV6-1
TGTGCCAGCAGTGAAGCTTTCAGGGTAGCGGTTGGCTACACCTTC
CASSEAFRVAVGYTF
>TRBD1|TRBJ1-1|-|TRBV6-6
TGTGCCAGCACCCGGGACAGGGCATCAGAAAACACTGAAGCTTTCTTT
CASTRDRASENTEAFF